These 29 T cell receptor beta chains came from one sample sequenced in a study of blood T cell repertoires in COVID-19. Profiled with immunoSEQ multiplex PCR; TCRdb holds only in-frame clones, not every one. The profile shows around 230,000 clones, around 89% of them singletons. The material sequenced was PBMCs or T cells enriched from blood (not recorded which). The receptors here all came from a woman aged 25-40 years who had recovered from COVID-19.

The chain is built from TRBV7-8 and TRBJ2-3; D unclear. Trimming took 4 bases from V and 3 from J, leaving 8 bases between them. This CDR3 region has 13 residues. CDR1 is SGHVS, CDR2 FQNEAQ, per germline. CDR3 in amino acids: CASSSPGTDTQYF. The CDR3, as DNA: TGTGCCAGCAGCTCCCCGGGTACAGATACGCAGTATTTT.

This clone was seen just once. The CDR3 DNA reads as TGCGCCAGGGAAAAAGACAGTAATTCACCCCTCCACTTT. This codes for CAREKDSNSPLHF. V gene TRBV10-1 combines with J gene TRBJ1-6; perhaps TRBD1 as D (5 bases). Trimming took off 9 bases at V and 6 bases at J, with 12 bases between the two ends. This CDR3 spans 13 amino acids. Germline V gene lookup returns CDR1 WNHNN and CDR2 SYGVQD (reference sequence).

The chain uses TRBV28 and TRBJ1-1, with D perhaps TRBD1 (5 bases). Germline values: CDR1 MDHEN, CDR2 SYDVKM. V was cut by 4 bases and J by 1 base, with 13 bases left in between. CDR3 size: 15 residues. In DNA, the CDR3 is TGTGCCAGCAGTTCCAAGGGACTGAGGAACACTGAAGCTTTCTTT. This sequence encodes CASSSKGLRNTEAFF.

This sequence joins TRBV5-4 and TRBJ2-3; 8 positions agree with TRBD1. From germline, CDR1 is SGHNT and CDR2 YYREEE (reference sequence). The CDR3 loop spans 15 amino acids. V was clipped by 6 bases and J by 3 bases; unmatched bases: 9. In DNA, the CDR3 is TGTGCCAGCATCAACCGACAGGGGTCAACAGATACGCAGTATTTT. This encodes CASINRQGSTDTQYF. Full variable domain (remainder filled in from reference TRBV5-4 and TRBJ2-3): ETGVTQSPTHLIKTRGQQVTLRCSSQSGHNTVSWYQQALGQGPQFIFQYYREEENGRGNFPPRFSGLQFPNYSSELNVNALELDDSALYLCASINRQGSTDTQYFGPGTRLTVL.

The chain links TRBV7-2 to TRBJ2-7; D perhaps matches TRBD2 (5 bases). Germline V lookup: CDR1 SGHTA, CDR2 FQGNSA. CDR3 size: 13 residues. Deletions cut 1 base from V and 6 bases from J, with 10 bases between. Here the CDR3 reads CASSLVPGLEQYF. CDR3 sequence (DNA): TGTGCCAGCAGCTTAGTGCCAGGACTCGAGCAGTACTTC.

This clone was seen once. The rearrangement links TRBV11-2 to TRBJ1-1; D remains ambiguous. V was trimmed by 5 bases and J by 1 base, leaving 8 bases between them. The CDR3 runs 13 residues. The V gene's germline CDR1 is SGHAT and CDR2 FQNNGV. CDR3: CASSTYSNTEAFF. In DNA, the CDR3 is TGTGCCAGCAGCACCTACTCGAACACTGAAGCTTTCTTT.

The genes are TRBV5-6 and TRBJ2-3, with D perhaps matching TRBD2 (5 bases). Germline CDR1 SGHDT, CDR2 YYEEEE. Between the trimmed V and J ends, which lost 2 bases and 5 bases, there was a span of 15 bases. This CDR3 spans 15 amino acids. DNA of the CDR3: TGTGCCAGCAGCTTACTAGTACCCCATGGAGATACGCAGTATTTT. It encodes CASSLLVPHGDTQYF.

This clone was recorded only once. The chain recombines TRBV4-3 with TRBJ2-7, with 10 bases lining up with TRBD2. CDR3 length equals 16 residues. With V trimmed by 0 bases and J by 3 bases, 5 bases remained unmatched. Germline V CDR1 and CDR2: LGHNA, YSLEER. DNA for the CDR3: TGCGCCAGCAGCCAAGATCACCTAGCGGGGGTCTACGAGCAGTACTTC. Protein sequence: CASSQDHLAGVYEQYF.

The chain uses TRBV15 and TRBJ2-7, with D possibly matching TRBD1 (6 bases). V gave up 0 bases and J gave up 3 bases, with 9 bases separating them. Germline CDR1 reads LNHNV; CDR2 reads YYDKDF (reference sequence). This CDR3 is built from 14 residues. CDR3 amino acids: CATSRDRGHYEQYF. In DNA form, the CDR3 reads TGTGCCACCAGCAGAGATCGGGGACACTACGAGCAGTACTTC.

This chain joins TRBV19 and TRBJ1-6; 8 positions match TRBD1. V shed 4 bases, J shed 3 bases, and the junction held 2 bases outside the gene matches. This CDR3 spans 15 amino acids. Germline CDR1 LNHDA, CDR2 SQIVND (reference sequence). CDR3 residues: CASSNGQGYNSPLHF. CDR3 coding DNA: TGTGCCAGTAGTAACGGACAGGGCTATAATTCACCCCTCCACTTT.

The chain links TRBV27 to TRBJ1-1; tentatively, D is TRBD1 (6 bases). CDR1 and CDR2 (germline): MNHEY, SMNVEV (reference sequence). The CDR3 has 13 amino acids. Trimming shortened V by 6 bases and J by 1 base, and 9 bases separated the two germline ends. The CDR3 nucleotides read TGTGCCAGCAGGTGGACAGAGAACACTGAAGCTTTCTTT. Its protein is CASRWTENTEAFF.

The rearrangement links TRBV4-3 to TRBJ2-7; TRBD1 agrees at 12 bases. The germline V gene has CDR1 LGHNA and CDR2 YSLEER. V was pared by 0 bases and J by 7 bases, with 7 bases of the junction left unmatched. This CDR3 comprises 16 residues. CDR3: CASSQDPGQGAIEQYF. In nucleotides, the CDR3 is TGCGCCAGCAGCCAAGACCCGGGACAGGGGGCGATTGAGCAGTACTTC.

This clone was seen a handful of times. Germline is not matched at one junction end, which may reflect a read error. This chain links TRBV7-7 with TRBJ1-1; D is perhaps TRBD1 (6 bases). The germline V gene encodes CDR1 SSHAT and CDR2 FNYEAQ (reference sequence). This CDR3 region has 13 residues. CDR3 nucleotide sequence: TGTGCTAGCAGCCGACAGGAGAACACTGAAGCTTTCTTT. Translated, it gives CASSRQENTEAFF.

V gene TRBV5-1 combines with J gene TRBJ1-4, with 7 bases aligning to TRBD1. After removal of 2 bases from V and 4 bases from J, the junction contained 5 bases not matched to a gene. CDR3 length equals 15 residues. The germline gives CDR1 SGHRS, CDR2 YFSETQ. CDR3: CASSFGTVLNEKLFF. The CDR3 coding sequence is TGCGCCAGCAGCTTCGGGACAGTACTTAATGAAAAACTGTTTTTT.

The J gene is TRBJ2-2, the V gene TRBV5-8; weak D call: TRBD2 (5 bases). The length of the CDR3 is 17 residues. V was shortened by 4 bases and J by 0 bases, with 16 bases between the two germline ends. Germline V gives CDR1 SGHTS, CDR2 YDEGEE. CDR3 sequence: CASSLVVHSANTGELFF. As DNA, the CDR3 is TGTGCCAGCAGCCTGGTGGTACATAGCGCGAACACCGGGGAGCTGTTTTTT.

The chain couples TRBV3-1 (or the pseudogene TRBV3-2) to TRBJ1-1; no reliable D call. The CDR3 length is 15 residues. V lost 7 bases, J lost 3 bases, and 18 bases lay in between. From germline, CDR1 is LGHDT and CDR2 YNNKEL (reference sequence). CDR3: CASTTSSGSHTEAFF. The CDR3, as DNA: TGTGCCAGCACCACCTCTAGCGGTAGTCACACTGAAGCTTTCTTT.

The V call is TRBV5-1, the J call TRBJ2-2, with 9 bases aligning to TRBD1. Germline assignment: CDR1 SGHRS and CDR2 YFSETQ. The CDR3 loop spans 15 amino acids. V dropped 4 bases and J dropped 3; count of bases not matched to a gene: 4. The CDR3: CASSGGQGDTGELFF. The CDR3 bases are TGCGCCAGCAGCGGGGGACAGGGAGACACCGGGGAGCTGTTTTTT.

In its sample, this clone was seen once. This rearrangement joins TRBV27 to TRBJ2-7; possibly TRBD1 for D (6 bases). This CDR3 has 15 residues. CDR1 and CDR2 from the germline V gene are MNHEY and SMNVEV (reference sequence). V shed 2 bases and J shed 6 bases, with 17 bases lying between them. CDR3 sequence reads: CASSLEFGTGSEQYF. The CDR3 DNA is TGTGCCAGCAGTTTAGAGTTCGGCACAGGGAGCGAGCAGTACTTC.

The V and J genes are TRBV19 and TRBJ2-7; a possible D gene is TRBD1 (6 bases). Germline V CDR1 and CDR2: LNHDA, SQIVND (reference sequence). V shed 10 bases and J shed 4 bases, with 17 bases lying between them. The CDR3 covers 13 residues. Written as DNA, the CDR3 is TGTGCCACCAGACTTGCAGGGGCATACGAGCAGTACTTC. The encoded protein is CATRLAGAYEQYF. The whole variable domain, remainder taken from reference TRBV19 and TRBJ2-7, is DGGITQSPKYLFRKEGQNVTLSCEQNLNHDAMYWYRQDPGQGLRLIYYSQIVNDFQKGDIAEGYSVSREKKESFPLTVTSAQKNPTAFYLCATRLAGAYEQYFGPGTRLTVT.

V and J are TRBV19 and TRBJ1-2, with D perhaps matching TRBD1 (5 bases). Trimming took 3 bases from V and 4 from J, leaving 9 bases between them. Germline CDR1 and CDR2: LNHDA and SQIVND (reference sequence). The CDR3 contains 13 residues. The CDR3 DNA reads as TGTGCCAGTAGTATCACAGGATCCTATGGCTACACCTTC. It translates to CASSITGSYGYTF.

The chain uses TRBV3-1 (or the pseudogene TRBV3-2) and TRBJ2-5; TRBD2 aligns across 10 bases. Trimming cost V 4 bases and J 7 bases; bases outside gene matches: 18. The CDR3 length is 18 residues. CDR1 and CDR2 from the germline V gene are LGHDT and YNNKEL (reference sequence). The CDR3 DNA is TGTGCCAGCAGCCCGCGGTTGATGGCTAGCGGGGGAGCGGCGACCCAGTACTTC. Its translation is CASSPRLMASGGAATQYF.

This clone appeared a few times. This specimen includes other DNA sequences encoding the same CDR3. The V gene is TRBV19, the J gene TRBJ1-5; tentative D call: TRBD1 (5 bases). CDR3 length equals 13 residues. V was cut by 4 bases and J by 6 bases, with 10 bases left in between. Per the germline V gene, CDR1 is LNHDA and CDR2 is SQIVND (reference sequence). The CDR3 DNA is TGTGCCAGTAGTACCCAGGGAGGTCAGCCCCAGCATTTT. It yields the protein CASSTQGGQPQHF. The complete variable domain, with remaining parts taken from reference TRBV19 and TRBJ1-5, reads DGGITQSPKYLFRKEGQNVTLSCEQNLNHDAMYWYRQDPGQGLRLIYYSQIVNDFQKGDIAEGYSVSREKKESFPLTVTSAQKNPTAFYLCASSTQGGQPQHFGDGTRLSIL.

The V and J genes are TRBV6-5 and TRBJ1-1, with D unresolved. CDR3 size: 14 residues. The germline gives CDR1 MNHEY, CDR2 SVGAGI. The germline V and J ends were trimmed by 6 bases and 4 bases, with 15 bases remaining between them. The CDR3 is CASRANQVGTEAFF. In nucleotides, the CDR3 is TGTGCCAGCAGAGCTAACCAGGTGGGCACTGAAGCTTTCTTT.

The rearrangement joins TRBV6-5 to TRBJ2-1; TRBD2 matches 9 bases. Germline CDR1 MNHEY, CDR2 SVGAGI. V lost 6 bases and J lost 9; bases outside the gene matches: 6. The CDR3 extends over 13 amino acids. The CDR3 loop reads CASSGLAKGEQFF. For the CDR3, the DNA is TGTGCCAGCAGCGGACTAGCGAAGGGTGAGCAGTTCTTC.

The chain joins TRBV4-3 to TRBJ2-3; 9 positions match TRBD2. The CDR3 is 18 amino acids. The V segment lost 0 bases and the J segment 6 bases; nucleotides outside the gene matches: 13. Germline CDR1 reads LGHNA; CDR2 reads YSLEER. The CDR3: CASSQDFLAGGPRDTQYF. CDR3 coding DNA: TGCGCCAGCAGCCAAGATTTCCTCGCGGGGGGGCCTCGCGATACGCAGTATTTT.

The genes are TRBV29-1 and TRBJ2-3; D may be TRBD1 (5 bases). Germline lookup yields CDR1 SQVTM and CDR2 ANQGSEA. Between the trimmed V and J ends, which lost 4 bases and 5 bases, there was a span of 16 bases. The CDR3 contains 14 residues. The CDR3 reads CSVAPGPAEDTQYF. The CDR3 nucleotides read TGCAGCGTTGCTCCAGGGCCGGCGGAAGATACGCAGTATTTT.

The chain uses TRBV3-1 (or the pseudogene TRBV3-2) and TRBJ2-5; 11 nucleotides agree with TRBD2. The germline CDR1 and CDR2 sequences are LGHDT and YNNKEL (reference sequence). CDR3 length: 13 residues. Trimming at V came to 4 bases and at J to 5 bases, leaving 0 bases not matched to a gene. As DNA, the CDR3 is TGTGCCAGCAGCCGGACTAGCGGGGAGACCCAGTACTTC. Its protein is CASSRTSGETQYF.

The chain has TRBV3-1 (or the pseudogene TRBV3-2) and TRBJ2-3; TRBD1 might be the D (5 bases). The germline V gene encodes CDR1 LGHDT and CDR2 YNNKEL (reference sequence). Between the trimmed V and J ends, which lost 1 base and 1 base, there was a span of 12 bases. The CDR3 runs 16 residues. CDR3 residues: CASSQAGFEGTDTQYF. The CDR3 bases are TGTGCCAGCAGCCAAGCAGGGTTTGAAGGCACAGATACGCAGTATTTT.

The chain employs TRBV4-2 and TRBJ1-1; D is ambiguous. Deletions cut 0 bases from V and 10 bases from J, with 12 bases between. CDR3 length equals 13 residues. Germline V gene sequence: CDR1 LGHNA, CDR2 YNFKEQ. CDR3 sequence: CASSQDGRFGAFF. CDR3 DNA sequence: TGTGCCAGCAGCCAAGACGGCAGGTTTGGAGCTTTCTTT.